In this sample, the clone carrying this TCR beta chain turned up many times. What it recognizes is unknown. This entry belongs to a study of T-cell memory formation after mild COVID-19. General study findings and limits: Researchers could not confirm that second-wave clones peaking on day 37 targeted SARS-CoV-2.

CDR3 length: 11 residues. Germline V gene lookup returns CDR1 MNHNY and CDR2 SVGAGI (reference sequence). Trimming removed 6 bases from V and 12 bases from J, with 9 bases in between. TCRdb recomputed calls from the 5' RACE reads with MiXCR, one row per CDR3 protein. The sample holds approximately 16,000 distinct CDR3 sequences, around 25% seen once. This clonotype was obtained from a man aged 18 to 29 who had mild COVID-19 (a few samples of this study predate the infection). Cell type and time point are not known. Sample: PBMCs or a T cell subset sorted from them (not recorded which). This sequence joins TRBV6-6 and TRBJ1-6; maybe TRBD1 (5 bases). Here the CDR3 DNA reads TGTGCCAGCAGCAGGCAGGGACCCCTCCACTTT. Its translation is CASSRQGPLHF.